This T cell receptor beta chain stems from a study of control samples from healthy donors and cancer patients. The protocol was immunoSEQ multiplex PCR, while the TCRdb copy is restricted to in-frame clones and leaves out a portion. The sample consists of around 130,000 clones, around 92% of them appearing once. The CDR3 has 14 residues. From germline, CDR1 is SGHRS and CDR2 YFSETQ. V was cut by 5 bases and J by 0 bases, with 11 bases left in between. Source material: blood. The rearrangement joins TRBV5-1 to TRBJ1-2; perhaps TRBD1 as D (6 bases). The sequence came from a man between 50 and 59 years old in good health. CDR3 DNA: TGCGCCAGCAGATCAGGGGACGCTAACTATGGCTACACCTTC. This gives the protein CASRSGDANYGYTF.